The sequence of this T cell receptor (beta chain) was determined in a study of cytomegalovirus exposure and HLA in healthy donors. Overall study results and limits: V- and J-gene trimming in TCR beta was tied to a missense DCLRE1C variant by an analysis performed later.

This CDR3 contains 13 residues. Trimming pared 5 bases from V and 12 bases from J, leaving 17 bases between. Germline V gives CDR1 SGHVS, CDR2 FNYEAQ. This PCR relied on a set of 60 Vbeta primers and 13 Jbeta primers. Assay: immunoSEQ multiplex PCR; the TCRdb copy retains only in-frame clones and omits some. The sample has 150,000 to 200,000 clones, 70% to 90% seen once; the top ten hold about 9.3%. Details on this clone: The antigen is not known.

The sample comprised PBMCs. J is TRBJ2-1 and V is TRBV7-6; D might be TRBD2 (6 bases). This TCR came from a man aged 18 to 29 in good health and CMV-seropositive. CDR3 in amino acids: CASSPREDTRQFF. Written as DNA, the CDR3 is TGTGCCAGCAGCCCCAGGGAGGACACCAGGCAGTTCTTC.